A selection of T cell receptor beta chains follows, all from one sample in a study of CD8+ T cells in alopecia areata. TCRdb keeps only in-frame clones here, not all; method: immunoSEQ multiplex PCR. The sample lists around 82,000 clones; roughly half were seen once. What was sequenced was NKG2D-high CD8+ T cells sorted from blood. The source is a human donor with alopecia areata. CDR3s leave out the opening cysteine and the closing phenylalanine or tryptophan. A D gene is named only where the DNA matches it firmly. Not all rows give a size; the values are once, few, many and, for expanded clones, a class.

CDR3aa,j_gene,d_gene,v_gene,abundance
ASSLTGNIQY,TRBJ2-4,-,TRBV27,once
SVEGASGVETQY,TRBJ2-5,TRBD2,TRBV29-1,-
AWSVLEYGYT,TRBJ1-2,-,TRBV30,-
SVEREQTYEQY,TRBJ2-7,-,TRBV29-1,few
ASRRAGGHNNEQF,TRBJ2-1,TRBD2,TRBV2,-
AWSVGPFLEQY,TRBJ2-7,-,TRBV30,-
ASSPRSSYNEQF,TRBJ2-1,-,TRBV28,-
ASLGGGNQPQH,TRBJ1-5,-,TRBV28,-
ASSLLDRGFETQY,TRBJ2-5,TRBD1,TRBV7-9,-
ASSPALNDYEQY,TRBJ2-7,-,TRBV6-1,-
ASRVAVFLYNEQF,TRBJ2-1,-,TRBV4-1,-
ASSPWDAGDQPQH,TRBJ1-5,-,TRBV19,-
ASSLRGMNTEAF,TRBJ1-1,-,TRBV5-4,-
ASRETDRVETQY,TRBJ2-5,TRBD1,TRBV28,few
SALLGGEQF,TRBJ2-1,-,TRBV20-1,-
SVVDRANYGYT,TRBJ1-2,-,TRBV29-1,few
ASSHRQGSHEQY,TRBJ2-7,TRBD1,TRBV7-9,-
ASSWRGYEQY,TRBJ2-7,TRBD2,TRBV28,-
ASSLAGVVYEQY,TRBJ2-7,TRBD2,TRBV27,-
SVIGGSSYEQY,-,TRBD2,TRBV29-1,-
AWSSTVRTEAF,TRBJ1-1,-,TRBV30,-
ASSLVENEQF,TRBJ2-1,-,TRBV5-4,once
ASTAGGYNSPLH,TRBJ1-6,TRBD1,TRBV5-1,once
AWSVSGMNTEAF,TRBJ1-1,-,TRBV30,-
ASSFGDEQY,TRBJ2-7,-,TRBV27,once
ASSYGATDTQY,TRBJ2-3,-,TRBV6-5,-
AWRDRDEQY,TRBJ2-7,-,TRBV7-8,-
ASSGSFASSYEQY,TRBJ2-7,-,TRBV25-1,-
SVDAGTYEQY,TRBJ2-7,-,TRBV29-1,few
ASSLGTSPDTQY,TRBJ2-3,TRBD2,TRBV7-2,few
ASSFRSTSIADTQY,TRBJ2-3,-,TRBV28,-
SVAYTEAF,TRBJ1-1,-,TRBV29-1,few
AWSLLGVDTEAF,TRBJ1-1,-,TRBV30,-
ASKVRGPNYEQY,TRBJ2-7,-,TRBV27,-
ASSVDGFLYEQY,TRBJ2-7,-,TRBV9,-
SVEQQPYEQY,TRBJ2-7,-,TRBV29-1,-
ASNDISGNTIY,TRBJ1-3,-,TRBV6-5,few
ASSQFTDTQY,TRBJ2-3,-,TRBV4-1,few
ASSFRLEMGDNEQF,TRBJ2-1,-,TRBV7-9,-
ASSPYRVETQY,TRBJ2-5,-,TRBV18,-
SVEEPVTTGELF,TRBJ2-2,-,TRBV29-1,-
ASSARQGGLYTEAF,TRBJ1-1,TRBD1,TRBV7-2,-
ASSLTGTANTEAF,TRBJ1-1,TRBD1,TRBV5-1,-
ASSQGIYSNQPQH,TRBJ1-5,-,TRBV6-6,-
ASSDNYEQY,TRBJ2-7,-,TRBV9,-
ASSPDTLGNIQY,TRBJ2-4,-,TRBV5-4,-
ASRTYRDTEAF,TRBJ1-1,-,TRBV27,few
ASSPSDSPYGYT,TRBJ1-2,-,TRBV7-9,once
ARNRDGSYGYT,TRBJ1-2,-,TRBV2,-
ASSWGRGASSYEQY,TRBJ2-7,-,TRBV11-2,-
ASSQKQENTEAF,TRBJ1-1,-,TRBV4-1,-
ASSQDHGVTSTDTQY,TRBJ2-3,-,TRBV4-1,-
ASITGKVEGDTQY,TRBJ2-3,-,TRBV11-2,once
ASSPTGGTETQY,TRBJ2-5,TRBD1,TRBV7-9,few
ASSLTAAGGPGPYNEQF,TRBJ2-1,TRBD2,TRBV4-3,-